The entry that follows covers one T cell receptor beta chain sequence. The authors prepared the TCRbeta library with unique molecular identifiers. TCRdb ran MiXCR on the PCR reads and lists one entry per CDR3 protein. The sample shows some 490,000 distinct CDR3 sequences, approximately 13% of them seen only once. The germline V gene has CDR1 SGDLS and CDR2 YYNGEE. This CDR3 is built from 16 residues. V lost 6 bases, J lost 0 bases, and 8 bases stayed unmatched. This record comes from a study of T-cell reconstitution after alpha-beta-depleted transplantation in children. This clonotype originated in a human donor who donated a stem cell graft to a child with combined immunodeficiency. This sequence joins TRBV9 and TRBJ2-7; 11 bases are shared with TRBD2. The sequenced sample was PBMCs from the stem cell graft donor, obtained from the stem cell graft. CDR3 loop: CASTPTSGGHSYEQYF. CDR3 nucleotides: TGTGCCAGCACCCCCACTAGCGGGGGCCACTCCTACGAGCAGTACTTC.